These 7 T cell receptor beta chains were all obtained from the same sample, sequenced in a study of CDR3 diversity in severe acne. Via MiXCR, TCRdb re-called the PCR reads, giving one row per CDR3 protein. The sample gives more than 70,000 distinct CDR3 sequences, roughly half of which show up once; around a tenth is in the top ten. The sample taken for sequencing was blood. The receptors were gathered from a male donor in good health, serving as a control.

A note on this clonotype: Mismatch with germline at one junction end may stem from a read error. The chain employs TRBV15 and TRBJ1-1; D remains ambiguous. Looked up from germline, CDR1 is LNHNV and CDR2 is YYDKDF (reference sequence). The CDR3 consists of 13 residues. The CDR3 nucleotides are TGTGTCACCAGCAGAGTGGTGAACACTGAAGCTTTCTTC. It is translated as CVTSRVVNTEAFF.

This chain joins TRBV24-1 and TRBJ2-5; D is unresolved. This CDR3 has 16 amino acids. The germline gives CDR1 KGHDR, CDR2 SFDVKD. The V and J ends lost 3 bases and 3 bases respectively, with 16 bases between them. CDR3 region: CATSDPPPRNEETQYF. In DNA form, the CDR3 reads TGTGCCACCAGTGATCCCCCCCCCAGAAATGAAGAGACCCAGTACTTC.

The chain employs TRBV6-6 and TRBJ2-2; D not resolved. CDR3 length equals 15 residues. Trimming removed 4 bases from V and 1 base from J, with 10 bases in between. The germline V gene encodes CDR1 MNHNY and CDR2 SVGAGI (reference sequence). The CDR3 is CASSFYNKNTGELFF. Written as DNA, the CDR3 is TGTGCCAGCAGTTTTTACAACAAGAACACCGGGGAGCTGTTTTTT.

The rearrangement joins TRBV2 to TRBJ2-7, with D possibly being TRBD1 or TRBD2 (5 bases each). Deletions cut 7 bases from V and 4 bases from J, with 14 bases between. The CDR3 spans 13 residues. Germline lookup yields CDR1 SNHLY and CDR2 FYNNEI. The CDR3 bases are TGTGCCAGCAATTCGGGACCTCTATACGAGCAGTACTTC. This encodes CASNSGPLYEQYF.

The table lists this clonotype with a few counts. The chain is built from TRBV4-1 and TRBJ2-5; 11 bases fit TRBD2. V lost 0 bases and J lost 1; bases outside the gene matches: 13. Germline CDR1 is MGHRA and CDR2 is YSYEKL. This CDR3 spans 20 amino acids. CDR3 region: CASSQDGTGTSGTPQETQYF. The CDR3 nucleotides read TGCGCCAGCAGCCAAGATGGAACCGGGACTAGCGGCACTCCCCAAGAGACCCAGTACTTC.

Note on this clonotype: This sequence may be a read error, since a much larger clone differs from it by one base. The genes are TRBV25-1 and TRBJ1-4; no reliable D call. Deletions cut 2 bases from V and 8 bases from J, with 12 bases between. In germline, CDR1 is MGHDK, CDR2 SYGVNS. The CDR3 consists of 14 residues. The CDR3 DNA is TGTGCCAGCAGTGAAGTCAGGTTGGGAGAAAAACTGTTTTTT. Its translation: CASSEVRLGEKLFF.

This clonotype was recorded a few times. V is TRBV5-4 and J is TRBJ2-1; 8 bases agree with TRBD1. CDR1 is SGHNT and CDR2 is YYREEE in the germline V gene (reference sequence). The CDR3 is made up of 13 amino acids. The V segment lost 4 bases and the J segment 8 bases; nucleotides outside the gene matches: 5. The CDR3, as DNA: TGTGCCAGCAGCCATAAGGGACAGGATGAGCAGTTCTTC. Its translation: CASSHKGQDEQFF.